This is a list of T cell receptor beta chains from one sample in a study of T cell responses to AZD1222 COVID-19 vaccine. Measured with immunoSEQ multiplex PCR; TCRdb has only the in-frame clones, and not every one. Here the sample spans around 120,000 clones, over 85% being singletons. The sample here was peripheral blood, taken on day 0 of AZD1222 vaccination. These receptors were taken from an adult in good health. The CDR3 runs from the conserved cysteine through the conserved F or W. Fields, in order: D gene, V gene, clone size, J gene, CDR3 DNA, CDR3 protein. A D gene is named only where the DNA matches it firmly. The listing skips clone size in some rows; elsewhere it reads once, few, many or a size class.

D: TRBD1; V: TRBV14; size: NA; J: TRBJ2-4; DNA: TGTGCCAGCAGCCTACAGGGGGCCAAAAACATTCAGTACTTC; CDR3: CASSLQGAKNIQYF
D: NA; V: TRBV28; size: NA; J: TRBJ1-6; DNA: TGTGCCAGCAGTTTATTGAGGGGGTCGGTTTCACCCCTCCACTTT; CDR3: CASSLLRGSVSPLHF
D: TRBD2; V: TRBV19; size: few; J: TRBJ2-7; DNA: TGTGCCAGTGCTGGAAGCGGGAGCGCCCACGAGCAGTACTTC; CDR3: CASAGSGSAHEQYF
D: NA; V: TRBV20-1; size: NA; J: TRBJ2-7; DNA: TGCAGTGCTAGTCTTTTGGGGGCGAGTGTTTACGAGCAGTACTTC; CDR3: CSASLLGASVYEQYF
D: NA; V: TRBV27; size: NA; J: TRBJ1-1; DNA: TGTGCCAGCAGTTTATCGGGGTTCCTGAACACTGAAGCTTTCTTT; CDR3: CASSLSGFLNTEAFF
D: TRBD1; V: TRBV11-2; size: once; J: TRBJ1-5; DNA: TGTGCCAGCAGCATACAGGGGGGCGGACAGCCCCAGCATTTT; CDR3: CASSIQGGGQPQHF
D: NA; V: TRBV2; size: NA; J: TRBJ1-5; DNA: TGTGCCAGCAGTGAGGGGACTATCGGTCAGCCCCAGCATTTT; CDR3: CASSEGTIGQPQHF
D: NA; V: TRBV19; size: NA; J: TRBJ1-2; DNA: TGTGCCAGTAGTTGGGCCCGGGGCTACACCTTC; CDR3: CASSWARGYTF
D: NA; V: TRBV3-1/TRBV3-2; size: NA; J: TRBJ1-5; DNA: TGTGCCAGCAGCCATCGTAATAGCAATCAGCCCCAGCATTTT; CDR3: CASSHRNSNQPQHF
D: TRBD1; V: TRBV7-3; size: NA; J: TRBJ2-1; DNA: TGTGCCAGCAGCTTAACGGAACAGGGGATCAATGAGCAGTTCTTC; CDR3: CASSLTEQGINEQFF
D: TRBD1; V: TRBV6-5; size: NA; J: TRBJ1-2; DNA: TGTGCCAGCAGGGGGACAGGGGATATAAACTATGGCTACACCTTC; CDR3: CASRGTGDINYGYTF
D: TRBD1; V: TRBV11-3; size: NA; J: TRBJ1-4; DNA: TGTGCCAGCAGCCCTCCCGCTGACAGGGGCGGCGGGAATGAAAAACTGTTTTTT; CDR3: CASSPPADRGGGNEKLFF
D: TRBD1; V: TRBV27; size: NA; J: TRBJ2-5; DNA: TGTGCCAGTAGACCGTGGACAGGGGCAGAGACCCAGTACTTC; CDR3: CASRPWTGAETQYF
D: NA; V: TRBV4-1; size: NA; J: TRBJ1-2; DNA: TGCGCCAGCAGCCCCGGGGCAGGGAAGATCTATGGCTACACCTTC; CDR3: CASSPGAGKIYGYTF
D: NA; V: TRBV29-1; size: NA; J: TRBJ2-6; DNA: TGCAGCGTTGTCCCCGGGGCATCTGGGGCCAACGTCCTGACTTTC; CDR3: CSVVPGASGANVLTF
D: TRBD1; V: TRBV18; size: NA; J: TRBJ2-1; DNA: TGTGCCAGCTCCCACCGGACAGGGGCGACCTACAATGAGCAGTTCTTC; CDR3: CASSHRTGATYNEQFF
D: TRBD1; V: TRBV18; size: NA; J: TRBJ2-3; DNA: TGTGCCAGCTCACCGGGACAGTCGACAGATACGCAGTATTTT; CDR3: CASSPGQSTDTQYF
D: TRBD1; V: TRBV4-1; size: NA; J: TRBJ2-5; DNA: TGCGCCAGCAGCCAAGTCCGAAGTGGAACGAAAACGGTGGACAGGAGGTGGGAGACCCAGTACTTC; CDR3: CASSQVRSGTKTVDRRWETQYF
D: NA; V: TRBV18; size: NA; J: TRBJ1-1; DNA: TGTGCCAGCTCACCTGAGGTTCCCAGGGAGGCCACTGAAGCTTTCTTT; CDR3: CASSPEVPREATEAFF
D: TRBD2; V: TRBV18; size: NA; J: TRBJ2-3; DNA: TGTGCCAGCTCACCACCCGGGCTAGCGGGAGCTGGGGGCACGCAGTATTTT; CDR3: CASSPPGLAGAGGTQYF
D: NA; V: TRBV6-5; size: NA; J: TRBJ2-3; DNA: TGTGCCAGCAGCGACGCCTCTAGCACAGATACGCAGTATTTT; CDR3: CASSDASSTDTQYF
D: NA; V: TRBV27; size: NA; J: TRBJ2-7; DNA: TGTGCCAGCATACCCACGGGACGCTCCTACGAGCAGTACTTC; CDR3: CASIPTGRSYEQYF
D: TRBD1; V: TRBV29-1; size: NA; J: TRBJ1-2; DNA: TGCAGCGTTGCCGTACTATCCACAGGGGGCGCGAGGCGTGGCTACACCTTC; CDR3: CSVAVLSTGGARRGYTF
D: TRBD2; V: TRBV7-3; size: NA; J: TRBJ2-7; DNA: TGTGCCAGCAGCTCGGCAGCGGGAGTCCCCTACGAGCAGTACTTC; CDR3: CASSSAAGVPYEQYF
D: NA; V: TRBV28; size: NA; J: TRBJ1-2; DNA: TGTGCAGCCGAGCGGGGCGGTCTTATAGGAGGCTATGGCTACACCTTC; CDR3: CAAERGGLIGGYGYTF
D: TRBD1; V: TRBV28; size: NA; J: TRBJ1-5; DNA: TGTGCCAGCAGATACAGGGGGCGCAGCAATCAGCCCCAGCATTTT; CDR3: CASRYRGRSNQPQHF
D: NA; V: TRBV6-5; size: NA; J: TRBJ2-3; DNA: TGTGCCAGCACCCAACGCGGGATTAGCACAGATACGCAGTATTTT; CDR3: CASTQRGISTDTQYF
D: TRBD2; V: TRBV11-3; size: NA; J: TRBJ2-5; DNA: TGTGCCAGCAGCTTTTTACTAGCGGGGGGGTACCAAGAGACCCAGTACTTC; CDR3: CASSFLLAGGYQETQYF
D: NA; V: TRBV10-3; size: NA; J: TRBJ1-1; DNA: TGTGCCATCAGTGAGGGACAGAGCGAAGCTTTCTTT; CDR3: CAISEGQSEAFF